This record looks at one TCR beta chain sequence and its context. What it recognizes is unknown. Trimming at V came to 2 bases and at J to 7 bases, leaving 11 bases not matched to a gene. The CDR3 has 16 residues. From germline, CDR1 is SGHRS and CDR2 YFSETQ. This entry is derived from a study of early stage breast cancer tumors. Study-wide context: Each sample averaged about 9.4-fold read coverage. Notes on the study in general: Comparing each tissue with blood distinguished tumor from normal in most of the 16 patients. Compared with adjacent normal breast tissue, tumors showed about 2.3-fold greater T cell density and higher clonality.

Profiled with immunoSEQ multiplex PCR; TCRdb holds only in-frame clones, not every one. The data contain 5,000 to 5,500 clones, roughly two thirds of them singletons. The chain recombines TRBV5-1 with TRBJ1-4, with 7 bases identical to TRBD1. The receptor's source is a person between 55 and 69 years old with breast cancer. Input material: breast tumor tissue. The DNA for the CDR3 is TGCGCCAGCAGCTTCACAGGGGACGGTGTAGGTGAAAAACTGTTTTTT. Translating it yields CASSFTGDGVGEKLFF.